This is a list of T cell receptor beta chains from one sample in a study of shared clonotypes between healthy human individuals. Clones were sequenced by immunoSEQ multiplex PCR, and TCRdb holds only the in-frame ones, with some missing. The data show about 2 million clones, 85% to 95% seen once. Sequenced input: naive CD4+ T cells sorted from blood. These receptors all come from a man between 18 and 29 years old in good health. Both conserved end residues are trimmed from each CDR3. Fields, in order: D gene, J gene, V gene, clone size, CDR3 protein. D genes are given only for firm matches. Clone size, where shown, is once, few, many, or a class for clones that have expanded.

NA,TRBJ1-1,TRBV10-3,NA,AISPTGNTEAF
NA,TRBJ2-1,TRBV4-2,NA,ASSQGGTQYNEQF
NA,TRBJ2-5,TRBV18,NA,ASSPLRGPQETQY
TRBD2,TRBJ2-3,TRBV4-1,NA,ASSQEMLAGYTDTQY
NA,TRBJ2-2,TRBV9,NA,ASSVSAGNTGELF
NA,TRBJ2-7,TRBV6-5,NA,ASSRRGDYEQY
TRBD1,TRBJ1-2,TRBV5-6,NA,ASSYQTGGSSYGYT
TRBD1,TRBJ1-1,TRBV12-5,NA,ASASGQGNTEAF
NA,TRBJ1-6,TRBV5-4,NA,ASSLAFDPGSPLH
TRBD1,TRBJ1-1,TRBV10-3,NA,AIGPRSGGTEAF
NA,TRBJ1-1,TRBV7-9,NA,ASSSRALNTEAF
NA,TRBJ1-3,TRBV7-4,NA,ASSLCPKLHGNTIY
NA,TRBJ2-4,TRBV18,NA,ASSPGSGIQY
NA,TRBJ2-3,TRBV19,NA,ASSISWQFTDTQY
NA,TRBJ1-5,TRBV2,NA,ASRTDIGGGPPQH
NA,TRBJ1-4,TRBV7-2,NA,ASSLSRPNEKLF
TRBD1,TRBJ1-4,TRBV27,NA,ASSPTGQATNEKLF
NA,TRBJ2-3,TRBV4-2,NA,ASSQSPGGVDTQY
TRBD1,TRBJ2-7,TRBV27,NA,ASSFAPRGPPYEQY
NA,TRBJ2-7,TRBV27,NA,ASSSMAGITDEQY
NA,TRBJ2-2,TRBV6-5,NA,ASTLLGAGELF
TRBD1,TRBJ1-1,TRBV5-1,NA,ASSMTGENTEAF
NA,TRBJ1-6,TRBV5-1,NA,ASSLVSTGAYSPLH
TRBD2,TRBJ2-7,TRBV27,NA,ASSPRTSGRPSSYEQY
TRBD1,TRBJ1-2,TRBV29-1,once,SVGGQGRGYT
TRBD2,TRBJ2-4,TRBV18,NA,ASSPLPPTGGIAKNIQY
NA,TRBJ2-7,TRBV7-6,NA,ASSLSMTYEQY
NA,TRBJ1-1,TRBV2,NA,ARGGSGGTEAF
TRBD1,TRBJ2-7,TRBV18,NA,ASSPPWDRSLSYEQY
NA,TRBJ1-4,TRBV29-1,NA,SVGNSEKLF
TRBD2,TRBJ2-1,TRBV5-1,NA,ASSIGTSGRGNNEQF
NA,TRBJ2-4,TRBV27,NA,ASSYDRTRNIQY
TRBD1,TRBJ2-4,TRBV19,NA,ASSIPGQGRNIQY
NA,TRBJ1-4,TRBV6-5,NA,ASSRIRAEKLF
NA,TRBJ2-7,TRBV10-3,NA,AISEGEYSYEQY
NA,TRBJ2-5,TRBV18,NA,ASSPGAETQY
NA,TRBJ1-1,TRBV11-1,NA,ASSLDGVEAF
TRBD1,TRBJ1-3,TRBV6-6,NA,ASSRDRFRNTIY
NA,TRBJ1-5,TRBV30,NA,AWSRQGNQPQH
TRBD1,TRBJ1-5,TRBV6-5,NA,ASSLAGTGDNQPQH
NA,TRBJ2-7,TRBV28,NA,ASHRGSDSYEQY
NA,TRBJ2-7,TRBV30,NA,AWSRGVSYEQY
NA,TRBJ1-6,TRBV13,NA,ASSLVGAGISSPLH
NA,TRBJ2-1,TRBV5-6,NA,ASSLALNNEQF
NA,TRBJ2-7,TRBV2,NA,ATAANGPYEQY
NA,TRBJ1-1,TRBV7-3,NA,ASSFAANTEAF
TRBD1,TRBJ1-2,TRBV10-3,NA,AITGQETASYGYT
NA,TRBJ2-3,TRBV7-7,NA,ASSIRSAKDTDTQY
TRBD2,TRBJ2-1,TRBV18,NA,ASSSTSGQTYNEQF
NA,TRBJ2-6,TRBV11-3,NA,ASSLRGANVLT
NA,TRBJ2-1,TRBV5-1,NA,ASSLDVATAGNEQF
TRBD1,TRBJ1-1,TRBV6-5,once,ASPVGQDRTEAF
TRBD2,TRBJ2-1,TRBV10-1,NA,ASSPGSGLSSSYNEQF
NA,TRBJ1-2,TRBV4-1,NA,ASSQVGIRGYT
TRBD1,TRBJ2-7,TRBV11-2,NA,ASSRPTGTGPYEQY
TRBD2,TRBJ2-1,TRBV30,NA,AWTPEAGGQGEQF
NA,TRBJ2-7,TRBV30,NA,AWSSLAHGEQY
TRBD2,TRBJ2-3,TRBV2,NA,ASSELRLAGGDRTDTQY
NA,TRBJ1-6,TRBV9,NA,ASSVSRDSPLH
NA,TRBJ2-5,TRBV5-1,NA,ASSLAPGSETQY